Following are 25 T cell receptor beta chains from one sample sequenced in a study of shared clonotypes between healthy human individuals. TCRdb's table, derived via immunoSEQ multiplex PCR, lists solely in-frame clones and lacks some. The table lists about 2.4 million clones, approximately 94% of them singletons. Source material: naive CD4+ T cells from PBMCs. As for subset: CD45RA+ positively selected. Receptors originate from a man in his late teens or twenties in good health. Some clones in this sample may be carry-over from other donors' samples.

V is TRBV11-2 and J is TRBJ2-3; 7 nucleotides line up with TRBD2. Per germline, CDR1 SGHAT and CDR2 FQNNGV. The CDR3 totals 16 residues. J lost 6 bases, V lost 2 bases, and 11 bases had no gene match. CDR3 in amino acids: CASSLLPREVGDTQYF. The CDR3 DNA reads TGTGCCAGCAGCTTACTGCCCCGGGAGGTTGGCGATACGCAGTATTTT.

The chain couples TRBV25-1 to TRBJ2-7; TRBD2 aligns across 12 bases. J gave up 7 bases and V 7 bases, and 11 bases lay outside the gene matches. This CDR3 comprises 15 residues. Germline CDR1 reads MGHDK; CDR2 reads SYGVNS. The CDR3 DNA reads as TGTGCCAGCACACGGACCACTAGCGGGAGGACTGAGCAGTACTTC. Translated, it gives CASTRTTSGRTEQYF.

The chain carries TRBV6-4 and TRBJ2-3; D call uncertain. V lost 6 bases, J lost 6 bases, and 19 bases lay in between. The germline CDR1 and CDR2 sequences are MRHNA and SNTAGT. The CDR3 totals 15 residues. The CDR3, as DNA: TGTGCCAGCAGAATTGAAGCCTTCCAAGAGGATACGCAGTATTTT. Amino acids: CASRIEAFQEDTQYF.

The chain employs TRBV11-2 and TRBJ1-1; D unclear. The ends were cut back, 5 bases at V and 3 bases at J, with 10 bases in the middle. Germline-derived CDR1 and CDR2 are SGHAT and FQNNGV. The CDR3 is 13 amino acids. The CDR3 here is CASSRRLDTEAFF. DNA of the CDR3: TGTGCCAGCAGCCGGCGCCTGGACACTGAAGCTTTCTTT.

The chain has TRBV7-9 and TRBJ2-4; 12 nucleotides line up with TRBD2. V was pared by 3 bases and J by 2 bases, with 2 bases of the junction left unmatched. This CDR3 spans 16 amino acids. Germline CDR1 reads SEHNR; CDR2 reads FQNEAQ (reference sequence). The CDR3 coding sequence is TGTGCCAGCAGCTTGGGACTAGCGGGTACCAAAAACATTCAGTACTTC. Protein: CASSLGLAGTKNIQYF.

The chain couples TRBV19 to TRBJ2-7; 7 bases fit TRBD2. Germline V gene lookup returns CDR1 LNHDA and CDR2 SQIVND (reference sequence). Losses at the gene ends were 10 bases for V and 0 bases for J; bases not matched to a gene: 3. The CDR3 contains 12 residues. The chain's CDR3 is CATSGGSYEQYF. CDR3 DNA: TGTGCCACTAGCGGCGGCTCCTACGAGCAGTACTTC.

The chain uses TRBV5-6 and TRBJ2-5, with 8 bases that match TRBD1. Germline loops: CDR1 SGHDT, CDR2 YYEEEE. With 4 bases clipped from V and 5 bases from J, the junction kept 13 bases outside the gene matches. The CDR3 has 16 amino acids. The CDR3 reads CASSPATGALGETQYF. The CDR3 nucleotides are TGTGCCAGCAGCCCAGCGACAGGGGCCTTGGGTGAGACCCAGTACTTC.

This clone was detected a few times. V is TRBV19 and J is TRBJ1-5; D remains unclear. CDR1 is LNHDA, CDR2 SQIVND, per germline (reference sequence). This CDR3 has 15 amino acids. The V and J ends lost 8 bases and 1 base respectively, with 15 bases between them. The CDR3 reads CASDRGRGSNQPQHF. The CDR3 nucleotides are TGTGCCAGTGATCGCGGGCGGGGAAGCAATCAGCCCCAGCATTTT. Supplemented by reference TRBV19 and TRBJ1-5, the full variable domain reads DGGITQSPKYLFRKEGQNVTLSCEQNLNHDAMYWYRQDPGQGLRLIYYSQIVNDFQKGDIAEGYSVSREKKESFPLTVTSAQKNPTAFYLCASDRGRGSNQPQHFGDGTRLSIL.

This clone occurred once. The chain's CDR3 is CAWSVGAANYGYTF. The CDR3 DNA reads TGTGCCTGGAGTGTAGGGGCGGCTAACTATGGCTACACCTTC. The V gene is TRBV30, the J gene TRBJ1-2; tentatively, D is TRBD1 (5 bases). This CDR3 is 14 amino acids long. V gave up 0 bases and J gave up 0 bases, with 8 bases separating them. CDR1 and CDR2 (germline): GTSNPN, SVGIG (reference sequence).

The gene calls are TRBV5-1 and TRBJ2-5; 11 bases line up with TRBD2. Germline CDR1 reads SGHRS; CDR2 reads YFSETQ. V was pared by 4 bases and J by 1 base, with 6 bases of the junction left unmatched. This CDR3 region has 16 residues. CDR3 sequence reads: CASSPGLAGVQETQYF. CDR3 bases: TGCGCCAGCAGCCCCGGACTAGCGGGCGTCCAAGAGACCCAGTACTTC.

The chain employs TRBV7-2 and TRBJ2-7, with TRBD1 matching over 8 bases. This CDR3 region has 16 residues. With V trimmed by 5 bases and J by 7 bases, 16 bases remained unmatched. Germline V lookup: CDR1 SGHTA, CDR2 FQGNSA. CDR3 amino acids: CASSRSPGQVSREQYF. The CDR3 nucleotides read TGTGCCAGCAGCCGTTCCCCGGGACAGGTATCGAGGGAGCAGTACTTC.

This rearrangement joins TRBV5-1 to TRBJ2-1; the D is unclear. The V end lost 9 bases, the J end lost 4 bases, and 17 bases lay between the germline ends. CDR3 length: 14 amino acids. Germline V gene lookup returns CDR1 SGHRS and CDR2 YFSETQ. DNA of the CDR3: TGCGCCACCTCTCCAGGCCAACCATACAATGAGCAGTTCTTC. This codes for CATSPGQPYNEQFF.

The CDR3 bases are TGTGCCAGCAGTCGGGGACAGGGGGACACTGAAGCTTTCTTT. It encodes CASSRGQGDTEAFF. The chain recombines TRBV6-5 with TRBJ1-1, with 11 bases aligning to TRBD1. This CDR3 spans 14 amino acids. V shed 5 bases and J 3 bases; nucleotides not matched to a gene: 2. CDR1 is MNHEY and CDR2 is SVGAGI in the germline V gene.

This clone appeared a single time. The V call is TRBV6-6, the J call TRBJ1-5; D is ambiguous. Looked up from germline, CDR1 is MNHNY and CDR2 is SVGAGI (reference sequence). Trimming removed 0 bases at V and 6 bases at J, with 9 bases between. This CDR3 is built from 14 residues. This CDR3 reads CASSYSSAGQPQHF. CDR3 bases: TGTGCCAGCAGTTACTCGAGCGCAGGTCAGCCCCAGCATTTT.

This chain connects TRBV2 to TRBJ1-4; 8 bases line up with TRBD1. CDR1 is SNHLY, CDR2 FYNNEI, per germline. The ends lost 7 bases at V and 0 bases at J; junction bases unmatched: 10. The CDR3 spans 17 residues. CDR3 in DNA: TGTGCCAGCATTCCAAGGACAGGGCTTGCAACTAATGAAAAACTGTTTTTT. This translates into CASIPRTGLATNEKLFF.

V usage is TRBV30 and J usage is TRBJ1-2, with 7 nucleotides matching TRBD1. Germline CDR1 reads GTSNPN; CDR2 reads SVGIG (reference sequence). The ends lost 0 bases at V and 3 bases at J; junction bases unmatched: 4. The CDR3 covers 14 residues. This chain's CDR3 is CAWSVTGVHYGYTF. CDR3 DNA sequence: TGTGCCTGGAGTGTAACAGGGGTTCACTATGGCTACACCTTC.

This chain uses TRBV5-6 with TRBJ2-6; tentative D call: TRBD1 (5 bases). The CDR3 covers 14 residues. Trimming removed 1 base from V and 9 bases from J, with 11 bases in between. The germline V gene encodes CDR1 SGHDT and CDR2 YYEEEE. The CDR3 here is CASSLRGPSNVLTF. The CDR3 DNA sequence: TGTGCCAGCAGCTTGAGGGGTCCCAGCAACGTCCTGACTTTC. Combining the CDR3 with reference TRBV5-6 and TRBJ2-6 gives the whole variable domain DAGVTQSPTHLIKTRGQQVTLRCSPKSGHDTVSWYQQALGQGPQFIFQYYEEEERQRGNFPDRFSGHQFPNYSSELNVNALLLGDSALYLCASSLRGPSNVLTFGAGSRLTVL.

This rearrangement joins TRBV7-2 to TRBJ1-5, with D uncertain. Trimming took off 4 bases at V and 3 bases at J, with 10 bases between the two ends. The germline gives CDR1 SGHTA, CDR2 FQGNSA. The CDR3 has 14 amino acids. The CDR3 loop is CASSSVSPNQPQHF. CDR3 sequence (DNA): TGTGCCAGCAGCTCCGTGAGCCCCAATCAGCCCCAGCATTTT.

The gene calls are TRBV5-1 and TRBJ2-1, with D perhaps TRBD2 (6 bases). Germline values: CDR1 SGHRS, CDR2 YFSETQ. The CDR3 totals 17 residues. V was shortened by 7 bases and J by 1 base, with 21 bases between the two germline ends. The CDR3 sequence: CASHTGGSGISYNEQFF. As DNA, the CDR3 is TGCGCCAGCCACACCGGGGGTAGCGGAATTTCCTACAATGAGCAGTTCTTC.

CDR3 sequence reads: CASSPGLTTFSNQPQHF. CDR3 bases: TGTGCCAGCTCACCGGGACTTACTACTTTTAGCAATCAGCCCCAGCATTTT. J is TRBJ1-5 and V is TRBV18; tentatively, D is TRBD1 (5 bases). CDR1 is KGHSH and CDR2 is LQKENI in the germline V gene. The CDR3 is 17 residues long. Trimming shortened V by 3 bases and J by 0 bases, and 15 bases separated the two germline ends.

This clone was detected only once. The V call is TRBV28, the J call TRBJ2-3; 7 positions agree with TRBD1. The CDR3 runs 17 residues. V lost 5 bases to trimming and J lost 5 bases; unmatched junction nucleotides: 16. Germline assignment: CDR1 MDHEN and CDR2 SYDVKM. CDR3 amino acids: CASSPIWGRGLGDTQYF. The CDR3 DNA reads TGTGCCAGCAGTCCCATCTGGGGAAGGGGGCTGGGAGATACGCAGTATTTT.

The CDR3 DNA reads as TGTGCCAGCAGCTTATTGTCAGGGGACCAGCCCCAGCATTTT. This sequence encodes CASSLLSGDQPQHF. The chain employs TRBV7-2 and TRBJ1-5; tentatively, D is TRBD1 (6 bases). Germline loops: CDR1 SGHTA, CDR2 FQGNSA. The length of the CDR3 is 14 residues. V was shortened by 2 bases and J by 7 bases, with 12 bases between the two germline ends.

V is TRBV5-1 and J is TRBJ2-1; 8 bases are a match to TRBD1. Germline lookup yields CDR1 SGHRS and CDR2 YFSETQ. V was pared by 4 bases and J by 7 bases, with 7 bases of the junction left unmatched. The CDR3 is 14 residues long. The CDR3 DNA is TGCGCCAGCAGCACGACAGGGGCGGAGAATGAGCAGTTCTTC. Protein product: CASSTTGAENEQFF.

The count of this clone is one. The gene calls are TRBV29-1 and TRBJ2-5, with 9 bases fitting TRBD1. The V segment lost 6 bases and the J segment 1 base; nucleotides outside the gene matches: 6. The CDR3 length is 14 residues. Germline assignment: CDR1 SQVTM and CDR2 ANQGSEA. CDR3: CSVCRDRVQETQYF. The CDR3 DNA reads TGCAGCGTCTGCCGGGACAGGGTCCAAGAGACCCAGTACTTC.

V usage is TRBV5-1 and J usage is TRBJ2-7, with TRBD1 matching 10 bases. The V segment lost 2 bases and the J segment 3 bases; nucleotides outside the gene matches: 5. In germline, CDR1 is SGHRS, CDR2 YFSETQ. CDR3 length: 15 residues. The CDR3 sequence: CASSLGQGVVYEQYF. The CDR3 coding sequence is TGCGCCAGCAGCTTAGGACAGGGGGTTGTCTACGAGCAGTACTTC.